These 2 T cell receptor beta chains originate from one sample sequenced in a study of shared clonotypes between healthy human individuals. Sequenced by immunoSEQ multiplex PCR; TCRdb stores in-frame clones only, minus some. The sample contains about 470,000 clones, roughly 77% of which appear only once. The sequencing input was PBMCs. The receptors were sampled from a woman between 35 and 50 years old in good health. Some clones in this sample may be carry-over from other donors' samples.

The chain has TRBV11-2 and TRBJ2-1, with 9 bases fitting TRBD1. CDR1 is SGHAT and CDR2 is FQNNGV in the germline V gene. Trimming took 6 bases from V and 6 from J; bases not matched to a gene: 12. This CDR3 is 16 amino acids long. Written as DNA, the CDR3 is TGTGCCAGCAGGAGGATCACAGGGGGCGCAAGCAATGAGCAGTTCTTC. This codes for CASRRITGGASNEQFF.

The gene calls are TRBV9 and TRBJ1-6; 7 bases align to TRBD1. The CDR3 runs to 14 residues. Germline CDR1 SGDLS, CDR2 YYNGEE. The ends lost 4 bases at V and 6 bases at J; junction bases unmatched: 4. Written as DNA, the CDR3 is TGTGCCAGCAGCCTTAGACAGGGTAATTCACCCCTCCACTTT. It translates to CASSLRQGNSPLHF.